This is a list of T cell receptor beta chains from one sample in a study of T cell changes during pregnancy in multiple sclerosis. Method: immunoSEQ multiplex PCR; TCRdb's copy keeps in-frame clones and lacks some. The table lists tens of thousands of clones, around 95% of them singletons. This sample comprised peripheral blood, obtained in the second trimester of pregnancy. The receptor set was obtained from a female donor in good health, enrolled as a control in a pregnancy study. The CDR3 runs from the conserved cysteine through the conserved F or W. A D gene is named only where the DNA matches it firmly. Size is stated for part of the rows, as once, few or many counts, or as a class when the clone is expanded.

cdr3_nt	cdr3_aa	j_call	clone_size	d_call	v_call
TGTGCCAGCAGCGTGACTAGCGGGGGGCCTTTCGAGACCCAGTACTTC	CASSVTSGGPFETQYF	TRBJ2-5	-	TRBD2	TRBV9
TGTGCCAGCAGCTTCCGACTATCTGGCTACACCTTC	CASSFRLSGYTF	TRBJ1-2	once	-	TRBV7-9
TGTGCCAGCAGTTTCGGGACAGGGGACGGCTACACCTTC	CASSFGTGDGYTF	TRBJ1-2	-	TRBD1	TRBV27
TGTGCCAGCAGACAGGGGGCGGTGGACTACACCTTC	CASRQGAVDYTF	TRBJ1-2	-	TRBD1	TRBV6-6
TGTGCCAGTACCATTGCACTGCGGGGACAGCCGTCTGGAAACACCATATATTTT	CASTIALRGQPSGNTIYF	TRBJ1-3	-	TRBD1	TRBV19
TGTGCCAGCAGCTGGGGACAGGGGGCATTCACCGGGGAGCTGTTTTTT	CASSWGQGAFTGELFF	TRBJ2-2	-	TRBD1	TRBV14
TGTGCCAGCAGCCAAGGGCCTAGCGGGGGATACAATGAGCAGTTCTTC	CASSQGPSGGYNEQFF	TRBJ2-1	-	TRBD2	TRBV14
TGTGCCAGCAGCGCCCAGACAGGGGGCGAACCCTATGGCTACACCTTC	CASSAQTGGEPYGYTF	TRBJ1-2	-	TRBD1	TRBV7-2
TGTGCCAGCAGTTTCCCGGGACAGGGGGCGATCTATGGCTACACCTTC	CASSFPGQGAIYGYTF	TRBJ1-2	once	TRBD1	TRBV28
TGTGCCAGTATCCCCGGGACAGGGGTCTACAATGAGCAGTTCTTC	CASIPGTGVYNEQFF	TRBJ2-1	-	TRBD1	TRBV19
TGTGCCAGAAGCTTCTTTCTAGCGGGCAAAGAGACCCAGTACTTC	CARSFFLAGKETQYF	TRBJ2-5	-	-	TRBV7-5
TGTGCCAGCAGCGTAGCTAGCGGGGGGGGATATGAGCAGTTCTTC	CASSVASGGGYEQFF	TRBJ2-1	-	TRBD2	TRBV9
TGTGCCAGTTCGAGGGACAGATCGAACACCGGGGAGCTGTTTTTT	CASSRDRSNTGELFF	TRBJ2-2	-	TRBD1	TRBV9
TGTGCCAGTAGTATACTCGACAAGAACACTGAAGCTTTCTTT	CASSILDKNTEAFF	TRBJ1-1	-	-	TRBV19
TGTGCCTCTGTCCCGCGGGATGGCTACACCTTC	CASVPRDGYTF	TRBJ1-2	once	-	TRBV27
TGTGCCAGCAGCGCCACAAAAAACACTGAAGCTTTCTTT	CASSATKNTEAFF	TRBJ1-1	few	-	TRBV9
TGCGCCAGCAGCTTTCAAACGGGGTCGAGCACCGGGGAGCTGTTTTTT	CASSFQTGSSTGELFF	TRBJ2-2	once	-	TRBV5-1
TGTGCCAGCAGCTTAGAAGATGGCCGGCTAGAGTACTTC	CASSLEDGRLEYF	TRBJ2-7	-	-	TRBV7-2
TGTGCCAGCACCGTAAAGGGGCGAGGCTACACCTTC	CASTVKGRGYTF	TRBJ1-2	-	-	TRBV28
TGTGCCAGTAGTCCGCTGACAGGGGACATGCGTTATGGCTACACCTTC	CASSPLTGDMRYGYTF	TRBJ1-2	-	TRBD1	TRBV19
TGTGCCAGTACCAATGGACGGGGGGTATCCTACGAGCAGTACTTC	CASTNGRGVSYEQYF	TRBJ2-7	-	TRBD2	TRBV19
TGTGCCAGCAGCTTGGGAGCCGGTGGACGGGACTACCAAGAGACCCAGTACTTC	CASSLGAGGRDYQETQYF	TRBJ2-5	-	-	TRBV5-4
TGTGCCAGCAACCGACAGGGCCCGAACACTGAAGCTTTCTTT	CASNRQGPNTEAFF	TRBJ1-1	few	TRBD1	TRBV27
TGTGCCAGTAGTATAATTTCCTTAGGAGGGGGGGCCCGCAATGAGCAGTTCTTC	CASSIISLGGGARNEQFF	TRBJ2-1	-	-	TRBV19
TGCGCCAGCAAAACCGGGACTAGCGGGGTTATCGCTGGGACCGGGGAGCTGTTTTTT	CASKTGTSGVIAGTGELFF	TRBJ2-2	-	TRBD2	TRBV5-1
TGTGCCAGCACCTACTCAGCGCACCCCGCCTACGAGCAGTACTTC	CASTYSAHPAYEQYF	TRBJ2-7	-	-	TRBV27
TGTGCCAGCACGGGACAGCTGAACACTGAAGCTTTCTTT	CASTGQLNTEAFF	TRBJ1-1	-	TRBD1	TRBV25-1
TGTGCCAGCAGCCGGGATCTCTACGAGCAGTACTTC	CASSRDLYEQYF	TRBJ2-7	-	-	TRBV6-1